Sequencing of this T cell receptor (beta chain) was carried out in a study of blood T cells in healthy people across ages (dated by TCRdb to between 2015 and 2017). Background for the entire study: In model experiments, template switching captured about one uniquely barcoded TCR beta cDNA molecule for every two T cells. Using deep sequencing normalized with unique cDNA molecular identifiers, the study measured how TCR beta repertoire diversity changes with age. Donors were grouped into four age groups: young (average about 15 years), middle-aged (approximately 41), aged (62) and long-lived (82). To avoid experimental bias, donors of different ages were randomly spread across the sequencing lanes. Using the same blood draw, the study looked at two additional independent replicas of 1 million unique cDNA reads for two donors, one aged 18 to 30 and the other aged 80 or older. Broad study findings and their caveats: Conclusive comparison of naive and antigen-experienced compartments was prevented by the profiling of bulk unsorted PBMCs. Compared with the aged group, more naive CD4+ T cells, fewer expanded clones and increased TCR diversity were shown by the long-lived group, suggesting age selection. There was a strong correlation between observed TCR beta diversity and the percentage of naive T cells measured by flow cytometry. Total diversity estimates from one million sequenced T cells were considered lower bounds and underestimates. Donor CMV infection status was unknown, potentially confounding age-related changes in expanded clonotypes. As age increased, observed TCR beta diversity per million T cells dropped in a roughly linear way, and a significant reduction was already evident by age about 40.

Note on this clonotype: The target of this receptor is not known. Base qualities were left out, and no much larger clone turns up one base away.

CDR1 and CDR2 (LGHNA, YSLEER) derive from the germline V gene. V drops 0 bases and J drops 7 bases, leaving 2 bases in between. The CDR3 goes from the cysteine to the phenylalanine over 11 residues. Just the 33-base CDR3 DNA is kept, in frame starting at base 1. The 40 or so donors, aged 6 to 90 years, were systemically healthy Caucasian individuals from Russia. Each donor gave 8 to 10 milliliters of peripheral blood, drawn into EDTA-treated Vacutainer tubes. Ficoll-Paque density-gradient centrifugation was used to isolate PBMCs, with at least 6.5 million per sample. Total RNA, at least 5 micrograms per sample, was extracted from PBMCs with Trizol reagent. Naive CD45RAhigh/CD27high T cell percentages were measured by flow cytometry on a PBMC aliquot from every donor. The library was generated by 5' RACE. Reads for this sample came from an Illumina HiSeq 2500. The second PCR ran for about 7 to 11 cycles and used a J-beta primer mix along with a sample-barcoded 5' primer. A template-switch 5' adaptor carrying 12 random nucleotides introduced a unique molecular identifier onto each TCR beta cDNA molecule. Each sample yielded at least 2.5 million CDR3-containing paired-end reads. All of the RNA was converted into first-strand cDNA using the Mint cDNA synthesis kit, with a TRBC-specific oligonucleotide serving as the primer. Following uracil-DNA glycosylase treatment, a first 18-cycle PCR with universal primers M1SS and BC2_uni_R was performed on all cDNA. From the authors' description of their analysis: For normalization, 1 million high-quality reads were randomly selected from each sample, with every read carrying a distinct molecular identifier. Instead of being binned into consensus sequences, reads that shared molecular identifiers were thrown out. MiTCR, with a Q25 quality threshold and the strictest error-elimination algorithm, was used for CDR3 identification, clonotype clustering and error correction. Lower-bound total TCR beta diversity was estimated with a nonparametric unseen species model using Euler transformation. TCRdb took the public reads, trimmed them with fastp at Q25, ran MiXCR for clone calling and kept in-frame beta chains. CDR3 protein duplicates are merged, each entry listing the most common genes and DNA. What appears here as the V and J calls and clone size reflects TCRdb's work, not the paper's. For this sample the table gives roughly 730,000 distinct CDR3 sequences, of which roughly three fifths were detected only once. Together, the top ten hold about a quarter of the sample.

The sequenced material came from blood. The clonotype originates from a man aged 35-49 years in good health. The sequence links TRBV4-3 to TRBJ2-3, with no confident D gene call. In nucleotides, the sequence is TGCGCCAGCAGCCAAGAGTATACGCAGTATTTT. Its amino acids are CASSQEYTQYF.